This T cell receptor (beta chain) came from a study of T cell repertoires in cytomegalovirus infection. At the level of the study: Both a matching HLA type and CMV infection were indicated by public TCR beta signatures.

TCRdb itself ran the reads through MiXCR, one entry per CDR3 protein. This table holds some 680,000 distinct CDR3 sequences, 35% found once. What was sequenced was PBMCs. The source of this sequence is a human donor in good health (CMV status not recorded). Some clones in this sample may be carry-over from other donors' samples.

CDR3 region: CASTADPGRTYEQFF. The CDR3 DNA follows: TGTGCCAGCACAGCGGATCCAGGGAGGACCTATGAGCAGTTCTTC. The rearrangement uses TRBV6-2 or TRBV6-3 and TRBJ2-1, with D maybe TRBD2 (6 bases). The germline V gene has CDR1 MNHEY and CDR2 SVGEGT. This CDR3 contains 15 residues. The V gene lost 7 bases and the J gene lost 8 bases, with 21 bases spanning the gap.